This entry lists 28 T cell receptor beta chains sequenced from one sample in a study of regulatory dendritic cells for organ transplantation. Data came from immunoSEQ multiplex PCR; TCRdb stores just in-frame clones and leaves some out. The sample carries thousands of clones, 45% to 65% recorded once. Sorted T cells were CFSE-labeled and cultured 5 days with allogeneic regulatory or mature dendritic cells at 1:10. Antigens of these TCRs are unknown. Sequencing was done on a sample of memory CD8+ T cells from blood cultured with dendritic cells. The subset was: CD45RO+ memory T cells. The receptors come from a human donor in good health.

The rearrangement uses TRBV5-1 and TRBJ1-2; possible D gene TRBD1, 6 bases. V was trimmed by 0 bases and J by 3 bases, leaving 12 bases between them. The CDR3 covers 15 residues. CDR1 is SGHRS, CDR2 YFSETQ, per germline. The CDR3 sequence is CASSLGRGIHYGYTF. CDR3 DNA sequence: TGCGCCAGCAGCTTGGGTAGGGGGATCCACTATGGCTACACCTTC.

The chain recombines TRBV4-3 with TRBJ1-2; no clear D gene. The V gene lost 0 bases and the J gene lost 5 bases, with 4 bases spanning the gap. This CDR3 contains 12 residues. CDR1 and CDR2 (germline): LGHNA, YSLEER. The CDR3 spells CASSQDQYGYTF. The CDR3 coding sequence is TGCGCCAGCAGCCAAGACCAGTATGGCTACACCTTC.

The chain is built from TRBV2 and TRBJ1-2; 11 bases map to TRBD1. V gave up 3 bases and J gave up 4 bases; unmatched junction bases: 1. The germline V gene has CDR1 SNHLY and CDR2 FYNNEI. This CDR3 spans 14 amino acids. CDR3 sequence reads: CASSEGTGGYGYTF. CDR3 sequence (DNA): TGTGCCAGCAGTGAGGGGACAGGGGGCTATGGCTACACCTTC. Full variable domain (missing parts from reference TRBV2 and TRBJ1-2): EPEVTQTPSHQVTQMGQEVILRCVPISNHLYFYWYRQILGQKVEFLVSFYNNEISEKSEIFDDQFSVERPDGSNFTLKIRSTKLEDSAMYFCASSEGTGGYGYTFGSGTRLTVV.

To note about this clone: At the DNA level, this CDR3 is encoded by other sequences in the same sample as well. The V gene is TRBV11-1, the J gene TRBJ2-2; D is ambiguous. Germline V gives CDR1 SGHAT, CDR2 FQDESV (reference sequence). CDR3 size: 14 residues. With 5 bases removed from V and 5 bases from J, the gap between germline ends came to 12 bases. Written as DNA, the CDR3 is TGTGCCAGCAGCCTAACCCCCGGTACCGGGGAGCTGTTTTTT. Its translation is CASSLTPGTGELFF.

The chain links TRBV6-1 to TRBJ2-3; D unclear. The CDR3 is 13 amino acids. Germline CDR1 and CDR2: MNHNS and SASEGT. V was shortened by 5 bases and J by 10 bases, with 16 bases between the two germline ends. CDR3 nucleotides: TGTGCCAGCAGTCCCCGAGAGGAAGTCCCGCAGTATTTT. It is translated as CASSPREEVPQYF.

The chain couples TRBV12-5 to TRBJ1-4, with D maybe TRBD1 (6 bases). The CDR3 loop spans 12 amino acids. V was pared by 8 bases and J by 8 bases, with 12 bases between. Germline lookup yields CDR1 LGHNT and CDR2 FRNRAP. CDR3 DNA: TGTGCTAGTTCGGGGGGCTCCGAAAAACTGTTTTTT. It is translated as CASSGGSEKLFF.

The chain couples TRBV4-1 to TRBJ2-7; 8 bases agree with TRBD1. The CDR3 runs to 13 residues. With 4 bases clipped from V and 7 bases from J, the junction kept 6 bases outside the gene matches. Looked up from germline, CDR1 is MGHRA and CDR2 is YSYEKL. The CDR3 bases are TGCGCCAGCAGCCTTGGGACAGGCTTTGAGCAGTACTTC. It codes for CASSLGTGFEQYF.

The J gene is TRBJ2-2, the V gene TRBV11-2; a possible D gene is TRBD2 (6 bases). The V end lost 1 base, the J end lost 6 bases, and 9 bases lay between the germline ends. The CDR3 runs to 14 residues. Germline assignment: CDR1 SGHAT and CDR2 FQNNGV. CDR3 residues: CASSLVREAGELFF. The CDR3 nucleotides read TGTGCCAGCAGCTTAGTGAGGGAGGCCGGGGAGCTGTTTTTT.

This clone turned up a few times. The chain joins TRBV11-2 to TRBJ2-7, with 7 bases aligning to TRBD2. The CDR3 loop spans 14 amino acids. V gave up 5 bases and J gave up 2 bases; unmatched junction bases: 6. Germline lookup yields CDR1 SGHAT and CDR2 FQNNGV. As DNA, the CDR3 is TGTGCCAGCAGCGGGGGGGGGAGACCCTACGAGCAGTACTTC. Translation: CASSGGGRPYEQYF. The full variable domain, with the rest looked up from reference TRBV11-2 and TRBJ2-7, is EAGVAQSPRYKIIEKRQSVAFWCNPISGHATLYWYQQILGQGPKLLIQFQNNGVVDDSQLPKDRFSAERLKGVDSTLKIQPAKLEDSAVYLCASSGGGRPYEQYFGPGTRLTVT.

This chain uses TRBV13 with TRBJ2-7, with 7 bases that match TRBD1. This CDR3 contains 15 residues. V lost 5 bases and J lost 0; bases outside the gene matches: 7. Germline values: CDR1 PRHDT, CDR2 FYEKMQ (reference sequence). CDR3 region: CASSDRDSNSYEQYF. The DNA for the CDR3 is TGTGCCAGCAGCGACCGGGACAGTAACTCCTACGAGCAGTACTTC.

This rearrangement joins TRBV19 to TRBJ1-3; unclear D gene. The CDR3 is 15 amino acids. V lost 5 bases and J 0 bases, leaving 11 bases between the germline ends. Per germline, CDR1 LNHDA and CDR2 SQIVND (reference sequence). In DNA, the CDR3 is TGTGCCAGTAGTCAAGGACGGGGCTCTGGAAACACCATATATTTT. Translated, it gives CASSQGRGSGNTIYF.

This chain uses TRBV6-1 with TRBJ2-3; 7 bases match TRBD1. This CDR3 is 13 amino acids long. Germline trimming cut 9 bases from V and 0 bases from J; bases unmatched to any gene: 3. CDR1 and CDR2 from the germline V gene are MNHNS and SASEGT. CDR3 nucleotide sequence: TGTGCCAGTAGGGACAGAAGCACAGATACGCAGTATTTT. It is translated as CASRDRSTDTQYF.

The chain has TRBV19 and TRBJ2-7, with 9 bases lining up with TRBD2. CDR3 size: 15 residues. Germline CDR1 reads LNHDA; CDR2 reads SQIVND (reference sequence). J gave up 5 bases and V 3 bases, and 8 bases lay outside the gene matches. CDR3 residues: CASSMTAGGPDEQYF. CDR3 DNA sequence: TGTGCCAGTAGTATGACGGCGGGGGGGCCTGACGAGCAGTACTTC.

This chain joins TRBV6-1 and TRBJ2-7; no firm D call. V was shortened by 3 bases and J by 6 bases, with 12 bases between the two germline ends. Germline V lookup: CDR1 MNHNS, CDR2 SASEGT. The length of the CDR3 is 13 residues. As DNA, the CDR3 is TGTGCCAGCAGTGACTACCCGGTAACCGAGCAGTACTTC. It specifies CASSDYPVTEQYF.

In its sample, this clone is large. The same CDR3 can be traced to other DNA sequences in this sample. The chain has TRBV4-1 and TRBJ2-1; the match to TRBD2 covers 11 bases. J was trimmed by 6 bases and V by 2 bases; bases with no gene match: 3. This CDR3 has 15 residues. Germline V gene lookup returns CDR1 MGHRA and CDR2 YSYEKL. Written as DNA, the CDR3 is TGCGCCAGCAGCCAACTAGCGGGGGGAGGCAATGAGCAGTTCTTC. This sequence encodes CASSQLAGGGNEQFF.

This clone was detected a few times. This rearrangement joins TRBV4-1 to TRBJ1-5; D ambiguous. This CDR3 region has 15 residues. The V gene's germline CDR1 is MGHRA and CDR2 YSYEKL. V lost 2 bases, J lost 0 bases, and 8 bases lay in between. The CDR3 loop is CASSQPSPSNQPQHF. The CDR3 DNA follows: TGCGCCAGCAGCCAACCGAGCCCTAGCAATCAGCCCCAGCATTTT.

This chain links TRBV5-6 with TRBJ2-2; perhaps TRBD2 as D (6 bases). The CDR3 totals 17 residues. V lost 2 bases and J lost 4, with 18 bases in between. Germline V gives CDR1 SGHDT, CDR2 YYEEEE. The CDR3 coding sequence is TGTGCCAGCAGCTTCCCCGGGGGACTTCCTAGCACCGGGGAGCTGTTTTTT. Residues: CASSFPGGLPSTGELFF. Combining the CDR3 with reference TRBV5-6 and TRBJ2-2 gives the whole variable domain DAGVTQSPTHLIKTRGQQVTLRCSPKSGHDTVSWYQQALGQGPQFIFQYYEEEERQRGNFPDRFSGHQFPNYSSELNVNALLLGDSALYLCASSFPGGLPSTGELFFGEGSRLTVL.

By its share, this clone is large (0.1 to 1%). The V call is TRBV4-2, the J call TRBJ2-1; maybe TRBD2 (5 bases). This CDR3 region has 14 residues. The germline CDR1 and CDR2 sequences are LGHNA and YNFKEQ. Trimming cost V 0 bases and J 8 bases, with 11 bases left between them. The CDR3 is CASSQDAGRDEQFF. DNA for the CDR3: TGTGCCAGCAGCCAAGATGCTGGGCGGGATGAGCAGTTCTTC.

CDR3 sequence: CASSFDREFMNTEAFF. The CDR3 bases are TGTGCCAGTAGTTTTGACAGAGAATTTATGAACACTGAAGCTTTCTTT. This chain joins TRBV19 and TRBJ1-1; D perhaps matches TRBD1 (5 bases). Germline V CDR1 and CDR2: LNHDA, SQIVND (reference sequence). V shed 5 bases and J shed 0 bases, with 16 bases lying between them. This CDR3 has 16 residues. Filled out from reference TRBV19 and TRBJ1-1, the complete variable domain reads DGGITQSPKYLFRKEGQNVTLSCEQNLNHDAMYWYRQDPGQGLRLIYYSQIVNDFQKGDIAEGYSVSREKKESFPLTVTSAQKNPTAFYLCASSFDREFMNTEAFFGQGTRLTVV.

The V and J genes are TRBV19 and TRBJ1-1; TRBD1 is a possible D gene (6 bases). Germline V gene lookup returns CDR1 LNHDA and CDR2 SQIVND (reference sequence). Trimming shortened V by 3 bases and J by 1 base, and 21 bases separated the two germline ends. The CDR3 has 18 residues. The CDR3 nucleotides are TGTGCCAGTAGTATTAACTTCATTACTGGACAGTCGAACACTGAAGCTTTCTTT. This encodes CASSINFITGQSNTEAFF.

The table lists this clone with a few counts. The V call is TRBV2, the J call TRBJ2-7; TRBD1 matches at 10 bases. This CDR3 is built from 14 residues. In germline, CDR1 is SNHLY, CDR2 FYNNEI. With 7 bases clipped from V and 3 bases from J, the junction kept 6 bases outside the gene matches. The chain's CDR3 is CASKFDRGLYEQYF. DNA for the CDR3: TGTGCCAGCAAGTTTGACAGGGGGCTCTACGAGCAGTACTTC.

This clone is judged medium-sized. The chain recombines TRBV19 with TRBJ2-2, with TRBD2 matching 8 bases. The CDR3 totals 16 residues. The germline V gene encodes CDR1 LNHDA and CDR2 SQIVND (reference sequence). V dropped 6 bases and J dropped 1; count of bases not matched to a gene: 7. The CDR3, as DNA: TGTGCCAGTAGAGAGAGTGCGGGGGGGAACACCGGGGAGCTGTTTTTT. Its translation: CASRESAGGNTGELFF.

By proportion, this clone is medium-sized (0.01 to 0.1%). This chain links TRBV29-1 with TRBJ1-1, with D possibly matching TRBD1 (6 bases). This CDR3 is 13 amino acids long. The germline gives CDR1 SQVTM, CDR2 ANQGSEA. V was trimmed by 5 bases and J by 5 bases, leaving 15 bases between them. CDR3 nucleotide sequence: TGCAGCGTTCGTGGGGGGGCTAGTACTGAAGCTTTCTTT. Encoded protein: CSVRGGASTEAFF.

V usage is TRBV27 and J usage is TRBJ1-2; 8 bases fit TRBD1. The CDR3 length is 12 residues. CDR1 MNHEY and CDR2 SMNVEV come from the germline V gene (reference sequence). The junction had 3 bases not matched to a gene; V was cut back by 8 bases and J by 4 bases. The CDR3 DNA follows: TGTGCCAGCGGACAGGGCGTCTATGGCTACACCTTC. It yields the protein CASGQGVYGYTF.

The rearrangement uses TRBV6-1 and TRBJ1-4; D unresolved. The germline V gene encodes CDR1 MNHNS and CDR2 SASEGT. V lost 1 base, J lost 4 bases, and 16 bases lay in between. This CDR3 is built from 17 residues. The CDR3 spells CASSEGAGLVNNEKLFF. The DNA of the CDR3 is TGTGCCAGCAGTGAAGGGGCGGGTCTGGTTAATAATGAAAAACTGTTTTTT.

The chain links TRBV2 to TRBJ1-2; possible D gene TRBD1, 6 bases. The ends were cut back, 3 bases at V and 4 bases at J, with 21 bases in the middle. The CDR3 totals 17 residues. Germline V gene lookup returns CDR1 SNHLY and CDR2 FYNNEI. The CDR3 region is CASSDWADRPLGYGYTF. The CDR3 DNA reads TGTGCCAGCAGTGATTGGGCCGACAGGCCGCTCGGCTATGGCTACACCTTC.

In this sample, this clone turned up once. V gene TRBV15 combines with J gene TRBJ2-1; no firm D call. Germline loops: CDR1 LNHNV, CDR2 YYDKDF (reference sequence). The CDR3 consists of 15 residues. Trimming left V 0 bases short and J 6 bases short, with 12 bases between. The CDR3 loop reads CATSRDQTNPNEQFF. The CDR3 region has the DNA TGTGCCACCAGCAGAGATCAAACTAACCCCAATGAGCAGTTCTTC.

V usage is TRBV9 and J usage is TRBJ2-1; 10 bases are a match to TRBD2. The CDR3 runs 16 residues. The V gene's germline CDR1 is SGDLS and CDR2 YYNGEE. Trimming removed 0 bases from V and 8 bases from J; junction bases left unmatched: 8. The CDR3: CASSVEAASGGYEQFF. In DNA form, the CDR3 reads TGTGCCAGCAGCGTAGAAGCGGCTAGCGGGGGCTATGAGCAGTTCTTC.